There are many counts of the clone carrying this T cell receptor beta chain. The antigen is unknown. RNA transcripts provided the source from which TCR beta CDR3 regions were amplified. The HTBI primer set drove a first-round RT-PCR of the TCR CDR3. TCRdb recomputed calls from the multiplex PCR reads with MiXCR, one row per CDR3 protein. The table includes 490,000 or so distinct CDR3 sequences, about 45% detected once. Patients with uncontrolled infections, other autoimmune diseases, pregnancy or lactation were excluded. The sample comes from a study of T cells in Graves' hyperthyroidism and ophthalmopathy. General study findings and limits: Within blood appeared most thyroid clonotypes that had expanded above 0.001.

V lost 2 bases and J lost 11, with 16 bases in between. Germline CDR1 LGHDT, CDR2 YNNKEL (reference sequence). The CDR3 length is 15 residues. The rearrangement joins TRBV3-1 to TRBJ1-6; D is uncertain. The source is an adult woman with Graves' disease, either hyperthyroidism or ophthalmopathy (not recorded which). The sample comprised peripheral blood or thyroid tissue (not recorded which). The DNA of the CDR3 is TGTGCCAGCAGCCAATATCTGAGTATCTCGCCACCCCTCCACTTT. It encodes CASSQYLSISPPLHF.